The rows below give T cell receptor beta chains drawn from one sample of a study of cytomegalovirus exposure and HLA in healthy donors. Libraries were prepared by immunoSEQ multiplex PCR; TCRdb keeps only in-frame clonotypes and omits some of them. This sample has under 150,000 clones, with around 78% found just once. What was sequenced was PBMCs. The source of these receptors is a woman between 40 and 50 years old in good health and CMV-seronegative. Each CDR3 is given without its conserved first and last residue.

J gene	V gene	CDR3 protein
TRBJ1-1	TRBV10-3	AIRAAGNTEAF
TRBJ1-2	TRBV28	ASSPGTAAYGYT
TRBJ1-4	TRBV28	ASSPTGVLEKLF
TRBJ2-7	TRBV30	AGGRNGEQY
TRBJ2-1	TRBV27	ASSFPGNEQF
TRBJ1-1	TRBV5-1	ASSLDPENTEAF
TRBJ1-6	TRBV6-1	ASSERNRGLNNSPLH
TRBJ2-7	TRBV18	ASSPPTPSGEQY
TRBJ2-7	TRBV28	ASIAGDGSSYEQY
.	TRBV5-1	ASSSRTGSGTGELF
TRBJ1-2	TRBV4-2	ASSQDNNYGYT
TRBJ2-1	TRBV7-9	ASSLGTGKFNEQF